This TCR beta chain was identified during a study of control samples from healthy donors and cancer patients (dated by TCRdb to the early 2020s). The library was built by means of the immunoSEQ multiplex PCR assay. Imported from immuneACCESS, the table was reduced by TCRdb to in-frame sequences with V and J called. These copies leave out some clones; in studies compared against another copy, an unresolved V gene accounts for under half, and the cause of the remainder is not known. The sample profile shows roughly 130,000 clones; about 94% of them were found once. The ten largest clones take up about 3.5% of the sample. This clone has only one observation. Its antigen has not been determined. No qualities accompany the bases; no much larger clone lies one base away. The CDR3 starts with the cysteine, ends with the phenylalanine, and has 19 residues. The sequence is cut down to CDR3 DNA, 57 bases in frame from base 1. Clipping removes 0 bases from V and 3 bases from J, with 12 as the unmatched junction base count. From the germline V gene, CDR1 is SGHDT and CDR2 is YYEEEE.

The sequencing input was blood. The chain is made from TRBV5-6 and TRBJ2-2, and 9 bases in between align with TRBD1. This TCR was sampled from a young man in good health. The bases are TGTGCCAGCAGCTTGGTTGGGGAGGGACAGGGTACTCACACCGGGGAGCTGTTTTTT. The resulting protein is CASSLVGEGQGTHTGELFF.